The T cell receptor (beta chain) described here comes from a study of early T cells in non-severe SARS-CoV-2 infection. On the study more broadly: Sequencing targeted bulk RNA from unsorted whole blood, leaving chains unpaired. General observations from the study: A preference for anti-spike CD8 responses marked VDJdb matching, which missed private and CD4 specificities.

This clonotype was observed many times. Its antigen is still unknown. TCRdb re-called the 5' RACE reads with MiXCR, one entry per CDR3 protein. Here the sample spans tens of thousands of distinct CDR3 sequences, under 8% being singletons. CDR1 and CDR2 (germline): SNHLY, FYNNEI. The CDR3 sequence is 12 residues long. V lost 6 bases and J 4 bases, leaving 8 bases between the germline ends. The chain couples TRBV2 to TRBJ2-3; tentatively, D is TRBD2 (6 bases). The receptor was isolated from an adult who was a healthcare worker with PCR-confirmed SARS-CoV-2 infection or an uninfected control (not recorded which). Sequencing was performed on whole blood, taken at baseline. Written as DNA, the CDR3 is TGTGCCAGCAGGGAGGGCGCAGATACGCAGTATTTT. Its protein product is CASREGADTQYF. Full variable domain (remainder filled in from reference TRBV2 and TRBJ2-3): EPEVTQTPSHQVTQMGQEVILRCVPISNHLYFYWYRQILGQKVEFLVSFYNNEISEKSEIFDDQFSVERPDGSNFTLKIRSTKLEDSAMYFCASREGADTQYFGPGTRLTVL.